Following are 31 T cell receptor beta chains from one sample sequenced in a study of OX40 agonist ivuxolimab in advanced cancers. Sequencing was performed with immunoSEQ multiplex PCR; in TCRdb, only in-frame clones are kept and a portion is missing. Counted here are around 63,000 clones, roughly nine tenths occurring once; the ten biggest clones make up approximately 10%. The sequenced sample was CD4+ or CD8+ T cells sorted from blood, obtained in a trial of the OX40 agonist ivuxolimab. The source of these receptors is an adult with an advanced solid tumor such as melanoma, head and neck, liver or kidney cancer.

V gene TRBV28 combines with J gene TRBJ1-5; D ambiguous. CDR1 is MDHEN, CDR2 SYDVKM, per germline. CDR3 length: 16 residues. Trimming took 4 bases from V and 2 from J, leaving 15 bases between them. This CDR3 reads CASSSMATWGNQPQHF. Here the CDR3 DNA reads TGTGCCAGCAGTTCTATGGCAACATGGGGCAATCAGCCCCAGCATTTT. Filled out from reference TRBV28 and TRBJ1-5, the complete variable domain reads DVKVTQSSRYLVKRTGEKVFLECVQDMDHENMFWYRQDPGLGLRLIYFSYDVKMKEKGDIPEGYSVSREKKERFSLILESASTNQTSMYLCASSSMATWGNQPQHFGDGTRLSIL.

The DNA of the CDR3 is TGTGCCAGCAGTGAAGCGATCGGGACAGGGAGAAGGACTGAAGCTTTCTTT. Amino acids: CASSEAIGTGRRTEAFF. This sequence joins TRBV6-1 and TRBJ1-1; TRBD1 agrees at 9 bases. The V and J ends lost 0 bases and 5 bases, in that order; junction bases with no gene match: 10. The CDR3 sequence is 17 residues long. Germline V gene lookup returns CDR1 MNHNS and CDR2 SASEGT.

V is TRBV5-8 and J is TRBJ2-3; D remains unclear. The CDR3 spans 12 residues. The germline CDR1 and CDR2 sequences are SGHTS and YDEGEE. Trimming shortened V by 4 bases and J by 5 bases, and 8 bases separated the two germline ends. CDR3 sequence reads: CASSPSEDTQYF. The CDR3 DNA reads TGTGCCAGCAGCCCCTCGGAAGATACGCAGTATTTT.

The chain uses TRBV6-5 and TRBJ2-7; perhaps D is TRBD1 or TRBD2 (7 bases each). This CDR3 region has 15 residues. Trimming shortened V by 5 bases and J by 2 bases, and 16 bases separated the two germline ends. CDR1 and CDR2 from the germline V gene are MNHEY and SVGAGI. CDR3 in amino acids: CASSPLAGGAYEQYF. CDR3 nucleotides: TGTGCCAGCAGTCCCCTGGCAGGGGGGGCCTACGAGCAGTACTTC.

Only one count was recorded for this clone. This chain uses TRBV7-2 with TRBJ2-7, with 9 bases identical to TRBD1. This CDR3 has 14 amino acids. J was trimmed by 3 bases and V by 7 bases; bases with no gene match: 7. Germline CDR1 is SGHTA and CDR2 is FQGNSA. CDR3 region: CASNRQGGDYEQYF. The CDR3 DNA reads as TGTGCCAGCAACAGACAGGGGGGAGACTACGAGCAGTACTTC.

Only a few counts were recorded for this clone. The CDR3 is CASSQPLVGNTIYF. The CDR3 DNA reads TGCGCCAGCAGCCAGCCCCTAGTTGGAAACACCATATATTTT. The chain uses TRBV4-1 and TRBJ1-3, with unresolved D. The CDR3 has 14 residues. The germline V and J ends were trimmed by 3 bases and 3 bases, with 9 bases remaining between them. Germline-derived CDR1 and CDR2 are MGHRA and YSYEKL.

As DNA, the CDR3 is TGTGCCAGCAGTTCGACCGCGATTGTCTATGGCTACACCTTC. Its translation is CASSSTAIVYGYTF. The V call is TRBV28, the J call TRBJ1-2; no clear D gene. V was clipped by 4 bases and J by 4 bases, with 13 bases between them. Germline-derived CDR1 and CDR2 are MDHEN and SYDVKM. This CDR3 has 14 amino acids.

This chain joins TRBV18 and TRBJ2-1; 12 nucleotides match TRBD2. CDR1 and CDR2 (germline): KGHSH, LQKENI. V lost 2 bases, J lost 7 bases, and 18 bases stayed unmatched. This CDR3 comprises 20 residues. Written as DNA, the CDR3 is TGTGCCAGCTCACCAAATATGCCGGGACCTTTACTAGCGGGAGGAAATGAGCAGTTCTTC. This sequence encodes CASSPNMPGPLLAGGNEQFF.

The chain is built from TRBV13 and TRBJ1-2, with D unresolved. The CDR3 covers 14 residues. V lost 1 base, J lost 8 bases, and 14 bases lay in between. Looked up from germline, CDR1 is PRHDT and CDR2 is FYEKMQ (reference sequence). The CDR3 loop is CASSLESELQGYTF. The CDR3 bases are TGTGCCAGCAGCTTAGAAAGCGAACTGCAGGGCTACACCTTC.

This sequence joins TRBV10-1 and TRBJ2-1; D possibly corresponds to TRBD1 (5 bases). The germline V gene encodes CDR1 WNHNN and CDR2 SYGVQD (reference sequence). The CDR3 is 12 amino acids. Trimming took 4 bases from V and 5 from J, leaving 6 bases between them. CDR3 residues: CASSATDNEQFF. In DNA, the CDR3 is TGCGCCAGCAGTGCGACAGACAATGAGCAGTTCTTC.

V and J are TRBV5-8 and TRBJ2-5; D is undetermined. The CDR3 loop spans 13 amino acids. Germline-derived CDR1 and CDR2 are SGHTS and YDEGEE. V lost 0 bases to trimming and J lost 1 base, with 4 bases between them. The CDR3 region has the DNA TGTGCCAGCAGCTTGGACAGCCAAGAGACCCAGTACTTC. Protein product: CASSLDSQETQYF.

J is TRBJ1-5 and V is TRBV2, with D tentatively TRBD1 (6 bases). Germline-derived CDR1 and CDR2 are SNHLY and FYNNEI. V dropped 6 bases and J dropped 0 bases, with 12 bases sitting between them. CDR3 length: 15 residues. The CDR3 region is CASRQQGDSNQPQHF. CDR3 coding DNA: TGTGCCAGCAGGCAACAGGGTGATAGCAATCAGCCCCAGCATTTT.

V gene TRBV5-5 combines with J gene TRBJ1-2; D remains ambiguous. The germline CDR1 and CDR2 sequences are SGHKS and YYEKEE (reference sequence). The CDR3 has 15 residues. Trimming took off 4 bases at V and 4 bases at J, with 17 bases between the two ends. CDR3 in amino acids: CASSTSGDALYGYTF. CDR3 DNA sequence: TGTGCCAGCAGCACAAGTGGTGACGCACTCTATGGCTACACCTTC. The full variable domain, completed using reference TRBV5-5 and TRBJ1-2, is DAGVTQSPTHLIKTRGQQVTLRCSPISGHKSVSWYQQVLGQGPQFIFQYYEKEERGRGNFPDRFSARQFPNYSSELNVNALLLGDSALYLCASSTSGDALYGYTFGSGTRLTVV.

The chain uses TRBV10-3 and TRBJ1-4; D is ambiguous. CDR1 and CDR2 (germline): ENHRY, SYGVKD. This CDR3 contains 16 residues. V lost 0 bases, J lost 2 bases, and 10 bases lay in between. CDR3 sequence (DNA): TGTGCCATCAGTGAGTCTCTTTTAGGGACTAATGAAAAACTGTTTTTT. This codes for CAISESLLGTNEKLFF.

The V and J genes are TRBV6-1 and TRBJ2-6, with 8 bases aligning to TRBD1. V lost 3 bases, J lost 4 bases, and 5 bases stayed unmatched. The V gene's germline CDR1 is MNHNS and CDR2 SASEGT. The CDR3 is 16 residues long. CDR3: CASSEQGARGANVLTF. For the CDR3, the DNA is TGTGCCAGCAGTGAGCAGGGGGCGCGAGGGGCCAACGTCCTGACTTTC.

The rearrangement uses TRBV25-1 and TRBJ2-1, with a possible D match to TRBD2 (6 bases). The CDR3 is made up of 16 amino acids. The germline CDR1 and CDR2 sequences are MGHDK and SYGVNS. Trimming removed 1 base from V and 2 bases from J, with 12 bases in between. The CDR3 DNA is TGTGCCAGCAGTGAATTAGCGGCAGCCCCCTACAATGAGCAGTTCTTC. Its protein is CASSELAAAPYNEQFF.

CDR3 bases: TGTGCCATCAGTGAGTCGCATTTGGTCGGGGTCGATCAGCCCCAGCATTTT. Protein sequence: CAISESHLVGVDQPQHF. The chain recombines TRBV10-3 with TRBJ1-5; D call uncertain. The ends were cut back, 0 bases at V and 5 bases at J, with 17 bases in the middle. In germline, CDR1 is ENHRY, CDR2 SYGVKD. This CDR3 region has 17 residues.

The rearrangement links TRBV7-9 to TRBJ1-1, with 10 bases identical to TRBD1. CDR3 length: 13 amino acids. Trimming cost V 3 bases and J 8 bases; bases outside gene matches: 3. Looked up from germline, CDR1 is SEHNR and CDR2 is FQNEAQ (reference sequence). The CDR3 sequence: CASSLGTGDEAFF. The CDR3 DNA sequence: TGTGCCAGCAGCTTGGGGACAGGGGACGAAGCTTTCTTT.

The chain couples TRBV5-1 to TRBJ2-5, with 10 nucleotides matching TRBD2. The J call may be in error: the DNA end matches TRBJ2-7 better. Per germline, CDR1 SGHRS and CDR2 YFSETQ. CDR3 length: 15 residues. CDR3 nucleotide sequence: TGCGCCAGCAGCTTGGGAAGCGGGAGGGTATACGAGCAGTACTTC. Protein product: CASSLGSGRVYEQYF.

CDR3 sequence (DNA): TGTGCCAGCTCACCGGGGACAGCCTTCACAGATACGCAGTATTTT. This codes for CASSPGTAFTDTQYF. The gene calls are TRBV18 and TRBJ2-3; TRBD1 matches at 7 bases. With V trimmed by 3 bases and J by 2 bases, 5 bases remained unmatched. CDR1 and CDR2 from the germline V gene are KGHSH and LQKENI. The CDR3 has 15 residues.

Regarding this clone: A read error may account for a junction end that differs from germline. CDR3 sequence reads: CASRGQGGTGELFF. For the CDR3, the DNA is TGTGCTAGCAGAGGACAGGGAGGCACCGGGGAGCTGTTTTTT. The chain is built from TRBV7-7 and TRBJ2-2; 8 nucleotides match TRBD1. The CDR3 is made up of 14 amino acids. CDR1 is SSHAT and CDR2 is FNYEAQ in the germline V gene (reference sequence).

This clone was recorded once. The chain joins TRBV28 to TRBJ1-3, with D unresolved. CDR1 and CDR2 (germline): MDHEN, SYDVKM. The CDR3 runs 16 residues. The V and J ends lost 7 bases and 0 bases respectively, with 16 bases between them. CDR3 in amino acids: CASTSYAFYSGNTIYF. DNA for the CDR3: TGTGCCAGCACCTCCTACGCCTTCTACTCTGGAAACACCATATATTTT.

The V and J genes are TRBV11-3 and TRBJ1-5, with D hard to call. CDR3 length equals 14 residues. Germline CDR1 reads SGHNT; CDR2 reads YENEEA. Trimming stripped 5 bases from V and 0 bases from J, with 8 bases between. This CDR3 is CASSPRASNQPQHF. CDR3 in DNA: TGTGCCAGCAGCCCGAGGGCTAGCAATCAGCCCCAGCATTTT. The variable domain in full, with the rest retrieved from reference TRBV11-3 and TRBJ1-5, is EAGVVQSPRYKIIEKKQPVAFWCNPISGHNTLYWYLQNLGQGPELLIRYENEEAVDDSQLPKDRFSAERLKGVDSTLKIQPAELGDSAVYLCASSPRASNQPQHFGDGTRLSIL.

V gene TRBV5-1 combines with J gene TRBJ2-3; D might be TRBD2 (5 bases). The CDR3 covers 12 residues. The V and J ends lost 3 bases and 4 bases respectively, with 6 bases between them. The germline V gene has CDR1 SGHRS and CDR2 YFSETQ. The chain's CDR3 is CASSSEADTQYF. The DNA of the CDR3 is TGCGCCAGCAGCTCGGAGGCAGATACGCAGTATTTT.

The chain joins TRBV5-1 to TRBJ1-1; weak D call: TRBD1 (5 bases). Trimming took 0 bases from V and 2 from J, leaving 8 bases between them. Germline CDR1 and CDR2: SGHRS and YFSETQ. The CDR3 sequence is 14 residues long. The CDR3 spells CASSLEGTNTEAFF. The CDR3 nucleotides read TGCGCCAGCAGCTTGGAAGGGACTAACACTGAAGCTTTCTTT.

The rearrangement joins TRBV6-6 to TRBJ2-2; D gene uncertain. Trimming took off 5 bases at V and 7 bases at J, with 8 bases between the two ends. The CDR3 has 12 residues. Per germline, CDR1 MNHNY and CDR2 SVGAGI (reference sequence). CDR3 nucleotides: TGTGCCAGCAGTCGCCTATTCGGGGAGCTGTTTTTT. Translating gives CASSRLFGELFF.

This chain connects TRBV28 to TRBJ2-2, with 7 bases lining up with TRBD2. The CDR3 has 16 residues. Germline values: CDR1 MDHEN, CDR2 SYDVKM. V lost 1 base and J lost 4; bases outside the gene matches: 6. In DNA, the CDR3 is TGTGCCAGCAGTTTATTTAGGCGGGGGAGCACCGGGGAGCTGTTTTTT. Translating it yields CASSLFRRGSTGELFF.

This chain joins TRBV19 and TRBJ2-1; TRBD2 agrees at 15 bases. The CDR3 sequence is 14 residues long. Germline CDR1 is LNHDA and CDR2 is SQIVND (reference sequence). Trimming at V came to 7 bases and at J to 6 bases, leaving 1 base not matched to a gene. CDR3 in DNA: TGTGCCAGTAAGGGACTAGCGGGAGGCAATGAGCAGTTCTTC. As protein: CASKGLAGGNEQFF.

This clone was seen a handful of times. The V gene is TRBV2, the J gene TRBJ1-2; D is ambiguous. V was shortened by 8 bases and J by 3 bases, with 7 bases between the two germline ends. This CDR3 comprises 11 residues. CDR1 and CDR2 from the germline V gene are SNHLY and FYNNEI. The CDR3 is CASGEYYGYTF. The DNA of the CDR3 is TGTGCCAGCGGGGAGTACTATGGCTACACCTTC.

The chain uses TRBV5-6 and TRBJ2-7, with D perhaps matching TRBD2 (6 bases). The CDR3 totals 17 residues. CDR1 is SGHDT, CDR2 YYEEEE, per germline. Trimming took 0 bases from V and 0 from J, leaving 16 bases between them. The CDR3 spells CASSLGAAGWVSYEQYF. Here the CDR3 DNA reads TGTGCCAGCAGCTTGGGGGCGGCGGGGTGGGTCTCCTACGAGCAGTACTTC.

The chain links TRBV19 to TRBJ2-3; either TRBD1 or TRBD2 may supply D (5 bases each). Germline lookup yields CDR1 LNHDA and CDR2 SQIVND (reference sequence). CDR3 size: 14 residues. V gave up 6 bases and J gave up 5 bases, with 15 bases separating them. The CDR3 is CASRPGRGIDTQYF. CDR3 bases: TGTGCCAGTAGGCCGGGACGGGGTATAGATACGCAGTATTTT.